This T cell receptor (beta chain) emerged from a study of T cells in Graves' hyperthyroidism and ophthalmopathy. The CDR3 is 16 amino acids. Germline CDR1 is MNHNS and CDR2 is SASEGT. V gave up 10 bases and J gave up 0 bases, with 16 bases separating them. This clonotype was seen a few times. Its matching antigen is unknown. Stable disease denoted Graves' hyperthyroidism without ophthalmopathy progression within 18 months. Uncontrolled infection, other autoimmune disease, pregnancy or lactation excluded patients. The CDR3 regions of TCR beta were amplified from RNA transcripts. Initially, a first-round RT-PCR of the TCR CDR3 employed the HTBI primer set. TCRdb passed the multiplex PCR reads through MiXCR, listing each CDR3 protein once. The data hold fewer than 550,000 distinct CDR3 sequences, with about a sixth observed a single time. Study-wide results and caveats: In simple terms, a model built on 13 V-J features told ophthalmopathy apart from stable hyperthyroidism. Within blood appeared most thyroid clonotypes that had expanded above 0.001.

Sequenced material: blood. The sequence derives from a woman between 18 and 29 years old with Graves' hyperthyroidism. The chain carries TRBV6-1 and TRBJ1-6, with D perhaps TRBD1 (5 bases). The CDR3 DNA reads TGTGCCACCCGGACAAGACCCGTCTCCTATAATTCACCCCTCCACTTT. Translated, it gives CATRTRPVSYNSPLHF.